The 2 T cell receptor beta chains below all came from one sample that was sequenced in a study of regulatory T cells in long-lasting Graves disease. TCR beta libraries were built with iRepertoire HTBI primers and Arm-PCR of CDR3 regions. MiXCR, run by TCRdb on the multiplex PCR reads, gives a single entry per CDR3 protein. The sample holds approximately 480,000 distinct CDR3 sequences, 16% seen once. The time point denotes: newly diagnosed GD, antithyroid drugs for less than 3 months. After RNA was extracted from PBMCs, the TCR library was made from it. The same data also went into a second study, on T cells in Graves' hyperthyroidism and ophthalmopathy.

Material: peripheral blood mononuclear cells (PBMCs), obtained at new diagnosis, from a patient treated with antithyroid drugs. Every receptor here comes from a man aged 35 to 55 with Graves disease.

This clonotype was found a few times. The chain recombines TRBV29-1 with TRBJ1-1, with a tentative D call TRBD1 (5 bases). Germline values: CDR1 SQVTM, CDR2 ANQGSEA. The CDR3 contains 14 residues. Trimming removed 7 bases at V and 1 base at J, with 16 bases between. CDR3 DNA: TGCAGCGCCCGCCCCCAGGGAGGGAACACTGAAGCTTTCTTT. Amino acids: CSARPQGGNTEAFF.

This clonotype occurred many times. The rearrangement uses TRBV3-1 and TRBJ2-3, with 8 bases identical to TRBD2. The CDR3 has 15 amino acids. The J segment lost 4 bases and the V segment lost 6 bases, leaving 9 bases of the junction unmatched. Germline loops: CDR1 LGHDT, CDR2 YNNKEL (reference sequence). The CDR3 spells CASSLSGIPPDTQYF. CDR3 nucleotide sequence: TGTGCCAGCAGTCTTAGCGGGATTCCTCCAGATACGCAGTATTTT.